These 8 T cell receptor beta chains were all obtained from the same sample, sequenced in a study of CD8 T cells in ankylosing spondylitis. TCRdb fed the 5' RACE reads into MiXCR, producing one record per CDR3 protein. The sample includes around 250,000 distinct CDR3 sequences, about 20% seen only once; the top ten take approximately 32%. Sequenced: blood, either unsorted or a sorted T cell fraction (not recorded which). Source of these receptors: a male donor with ankylosing spondylitis or in good health (not recorded which).

This clonotype is deemed medium-sized. The J gene is TRBJ2-7, the V gene TRBV5-1; tentative D call: TRBD2 (5 bases). Germline V gene lookup returns CDR1 SGHRS and CDR2 YFSETQ. The length of the CDR3 is 14 residues. Trimming cost V 0 bases and J 2 bases, with 9 bases left between them. The CDR3: CASSLGGVPYEQYF. DNA of the CDR3: TGCGCCAGCAGCTTGGGGGGAGTCCCCTACGAGCAGTACTTC.

This clonotype has at least ten counts. This rearrangement joins TRBV2 to TRBJ2-1; D uncertain. V dropped 10 bases and J dropped 4 bases, with 8 bases sitting between them. The CDR3 loop spans 11 amino acids. Germline CDR1 is SNHLY and CDR2 is FYNNEI. CDR3 region: CAIGGYNEQFF. For the CDR3, the DNA is TGTGCCATAGGCGGATACAATGAGCAGTTCTTC.

This clonotype was seen many times. CDR3 in amino acids: CASSLDSPLYEQYF. CDR3 DNA sequence: TGCGCCAGCAGCCTGGACAGTCCCCTCTACGAGCAGTACTTC. This sequence joins TRBV5-1 and TRBJ2-7; D might be TRBD1 (6 bases). Germline-derived CDR1 and CDR2 are SGHRS and YFSETQ. Between the trimmed V and J ends, which lost 4 bases and 3 bases, there was a span of 14 bases. The CDR3 length is 14 residues.

This clonotype has more than one count but fewer than ten. The CDR3 here is CASSWTGADEAFF. DNA of the CDR3: TGCGCCAGCAGCTGGACAGGGGCGGATGAAGCTTTCTTT. V is TRBV5-1 and J is TRBJ1-1; TRBD1 matches 9 bases. The V gene's germline CDR1 is SGHRS and CDR2 YFSETQ. The CDR3 consists of 13 residues. After removal of 3 bases from V and 7 bases from J, the junction contained 4 bases not matched to a gene.

The chain combines TRBV27 with TRBJ2-2; D ambiguous. V was cut by 2 bases and J by 7 bases, with 8 bases left in between. Germline-derived CDR1 and CDR2 are MNHEY and SMNVEV (reference sequence). CDR3 size: 13 residues. CDR3 nucleotide sequence: TGTGCCAGCAGTTTAGGGCAGGTCGGGGAGCTGTTTTTT. Encoded protein: CASSLGQVGELFF.

This clonotype was detected ten times or more. J is TRBJ1-1 and V is TRBV6-5; 7 bases map to TRBD1. This CDR3 spans 16 amino acids. J was trimmed by 7 bases and V by 2 bases; bases with no gene match: 13. Germline V CDR1 and CDR2: MNHEY, SVGAGI. This CDR3 is CASSYPTTGMGVEAFF. CDR3 DNA: TGTGCCAGCAGTTACCCCACGACAGGGATGGGAGTTGAAGCTTTCTTT.

The rearrangement joins TRBV7-2 to TRBJ2-3; D uncertain. CDR1 SGHTA and CDR2 FQGNSA come from the germline V gene. There are 13 residues in the CDR3. V was clipped by 2 bases and J by 4 bases, with 7 bases between them. CDR3 bases: TGTGCCAGCAGCTTAATAAGGGCAGATACGCAGTATTTT. This encodes CASSLIRADTQYF. The full variable domain, its missing parts supplied by reference TRBV7-2 and TRBJ2-3, is GAGVSQSPSNKVTEKGKDVELRCDPISGHTALYWYRQSLGQGLEFLIYFQGNSAPDKSGLPSDRFSAERTGGSVSTLTIQRTQQEDSAVYLCASSLIRADTQYFGPGTRLTVL.

This clonotype was counted at least ten times. This sequence joins TRBV5-1 and TRBJ2-7; D is ambiguous. In germline, CDR1 is SGHRS, CDR2 YFSETQ. This CDR3 has 14 residues. The V end was cut by 0 bases, the J end by 4 bases, with 11 bases between. The CDR3 DNA reads TGCGCCAGCAGCTTGGATTTGGGTGGGTACGAGCAGTACTTC. Its translation is CASSLDLGGYEQYF.